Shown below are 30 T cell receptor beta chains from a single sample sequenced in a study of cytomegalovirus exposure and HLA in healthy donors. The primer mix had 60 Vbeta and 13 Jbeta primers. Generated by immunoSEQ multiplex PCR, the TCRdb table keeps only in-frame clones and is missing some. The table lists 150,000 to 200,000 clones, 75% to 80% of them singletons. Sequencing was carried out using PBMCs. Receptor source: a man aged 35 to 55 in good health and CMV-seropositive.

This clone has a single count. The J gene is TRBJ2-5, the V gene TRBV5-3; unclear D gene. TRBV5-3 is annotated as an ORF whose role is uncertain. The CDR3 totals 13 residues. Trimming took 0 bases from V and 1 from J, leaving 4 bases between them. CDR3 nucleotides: TGTGCCAGAAGCTTGGCGGTCCAAGAGACCCAGTACTTC. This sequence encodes CARSLAVQETQYF.

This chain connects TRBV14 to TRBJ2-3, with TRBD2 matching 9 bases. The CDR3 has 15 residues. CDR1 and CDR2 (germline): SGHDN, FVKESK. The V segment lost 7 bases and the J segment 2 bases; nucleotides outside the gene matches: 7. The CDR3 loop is CASTPGTSPTDTQYF. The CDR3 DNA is TGTGCCAGCACCCCAGGGACTAGCCCCACAGATACGCAGTATTTT.

The CDR3 reads CASSLARLGGRIEQFF. CDR3 coding DNA: TGTGCCAGCAGCCTCGCCCGCTTAGGGGGAAGGATTGAGCAGTTCTTC. This chain connects TRBV7-9 to TRBJ2-1, with D tentatively TRBD1 (6 bases). This CDR3 region has 16 residues. The V end was cut by 5 bases, the J end by 9 bases, with 23 bases between. Germline CDR1 and CDR2: SEHNR and FQNEAQ (reference sequence).

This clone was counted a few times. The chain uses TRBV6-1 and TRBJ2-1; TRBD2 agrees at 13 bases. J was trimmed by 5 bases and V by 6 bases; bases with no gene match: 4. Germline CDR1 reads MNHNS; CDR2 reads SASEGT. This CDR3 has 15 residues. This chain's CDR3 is CASSKGLAGDNEQFF. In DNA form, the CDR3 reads TGTGCCAGCAGCAAAGGACTAGCGGGGGACAATGAGCAGTTCTTC.

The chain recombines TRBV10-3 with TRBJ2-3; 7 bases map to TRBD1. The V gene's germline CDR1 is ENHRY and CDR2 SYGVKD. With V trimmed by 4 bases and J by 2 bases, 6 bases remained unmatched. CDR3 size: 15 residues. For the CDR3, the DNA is TGTGCCATCAGTGTAACAGGGGCATTCACAGATACGCAGTATTTT. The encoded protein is CAISVTGAFTDTQYF.

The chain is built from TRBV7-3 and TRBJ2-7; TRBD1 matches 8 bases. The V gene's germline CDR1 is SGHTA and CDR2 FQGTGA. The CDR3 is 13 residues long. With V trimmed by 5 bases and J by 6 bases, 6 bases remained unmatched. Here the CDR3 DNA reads TGTGCCAGCAGCATTAACACAGGGGGCGAGCAGTACTTC. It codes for CASSINTGGEQYF.

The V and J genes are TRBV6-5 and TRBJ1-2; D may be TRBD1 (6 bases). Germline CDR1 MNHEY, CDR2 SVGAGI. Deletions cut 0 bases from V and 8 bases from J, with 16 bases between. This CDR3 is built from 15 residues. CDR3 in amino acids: CASSYSPPQGSGYTF. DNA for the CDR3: TGTGCCAGCAGTTACTCTCCGCCCCAGGGGAGCGGCTACACCTTC.

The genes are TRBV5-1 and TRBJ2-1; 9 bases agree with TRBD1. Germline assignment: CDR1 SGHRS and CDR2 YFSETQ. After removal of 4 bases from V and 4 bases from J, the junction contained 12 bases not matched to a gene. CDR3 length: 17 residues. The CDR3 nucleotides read TGCGCCAGCAGCGGGGCCAAAACAGGGGGCAAATACAATGAGCAGTTCTTC. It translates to CASSGAKTGGKYNEQFF.

CDR3 loop: CASSVGLAGVDEQFF. In nucleotides, the CDR3 is TGCGCCAGCAGTGTAGGACTAGCGGGAGTCGATGAGCAGTTCTTC. V and J are TRBV10-1 and TRBJ2-1; 13 bases align to TRBD2. This CDR3 contains 15 residues. V gave up 4 bases and J gave up 8 bases; unmatched junction bases: 5. Germline V gene sequence: CDR1 WNHNN, CDR2 SYGVQD (reference sequence).

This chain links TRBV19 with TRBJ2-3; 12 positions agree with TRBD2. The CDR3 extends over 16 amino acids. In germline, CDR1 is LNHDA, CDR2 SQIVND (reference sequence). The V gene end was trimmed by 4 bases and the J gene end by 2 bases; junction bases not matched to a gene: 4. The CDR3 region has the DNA TGTGCCAGTAGTACCGGGACTAGCGGGTTCACAGATACGCAGTATTTT. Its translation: CASSTGTSGFTDTQYF.

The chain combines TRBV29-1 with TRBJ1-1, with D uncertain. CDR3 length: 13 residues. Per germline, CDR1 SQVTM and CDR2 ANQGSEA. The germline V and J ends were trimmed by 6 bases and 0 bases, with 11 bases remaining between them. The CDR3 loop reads CSVAGVMNTEAFF. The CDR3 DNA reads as TGCAGCGTGGCCGGGGTTATGAACACTGAAGCTTTCTTT.

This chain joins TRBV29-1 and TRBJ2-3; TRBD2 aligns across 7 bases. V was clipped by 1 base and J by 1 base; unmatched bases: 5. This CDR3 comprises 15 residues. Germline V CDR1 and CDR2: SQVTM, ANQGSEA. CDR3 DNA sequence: TGCAGCGTTGAAGGTCGGGCGGGAGGCACAGATACGCAGTATTTT. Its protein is CSVEGRAGGTDTQYF.

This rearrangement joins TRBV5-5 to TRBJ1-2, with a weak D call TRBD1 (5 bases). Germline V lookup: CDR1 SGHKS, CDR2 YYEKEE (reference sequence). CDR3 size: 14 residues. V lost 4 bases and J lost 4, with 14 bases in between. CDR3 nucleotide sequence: TGTGCCAGCAGCATGGGACCTTCTAGCTATGGCTACACCTTC. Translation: CASSMGPSSYGYTF. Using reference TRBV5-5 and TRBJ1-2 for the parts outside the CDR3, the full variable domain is DAGVTQSPTHLIKTRGQQVTLRCSPISGHKSVSWYQQVLGQGPQFIFQYYEKEERGRGNFPDRFSARQFPNYSSELNVNALLLGDSALYLCASSMGPSSYGYTFGSGTRLTVV.

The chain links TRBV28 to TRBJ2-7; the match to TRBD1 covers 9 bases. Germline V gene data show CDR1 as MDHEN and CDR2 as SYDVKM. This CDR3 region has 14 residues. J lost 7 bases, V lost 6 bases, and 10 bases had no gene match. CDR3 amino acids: CASRTSRDREEQYF. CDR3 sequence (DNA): TGTGCCAGCAGAACGTCCCGGGACAGGGAAGAGCAGTACTTC.

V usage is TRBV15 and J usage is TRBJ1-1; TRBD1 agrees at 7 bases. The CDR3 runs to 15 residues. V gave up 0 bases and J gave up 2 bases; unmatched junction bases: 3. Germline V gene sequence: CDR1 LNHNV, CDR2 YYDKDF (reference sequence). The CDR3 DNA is TGTGCCACCAGCAGAGAAACAGGGGTAAACACTGAAGCTTTCTTT. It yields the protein CATSRETGVNTEAFF.

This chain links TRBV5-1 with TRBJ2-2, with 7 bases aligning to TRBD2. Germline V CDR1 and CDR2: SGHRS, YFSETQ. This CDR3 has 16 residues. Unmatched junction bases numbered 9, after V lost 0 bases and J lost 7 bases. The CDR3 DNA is TGCGCCAGCAGCTTGGGAGGGACTACGGTCAGCGGGGAGCTGTTTTTT. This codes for CASSLGGTTVSGELFF.

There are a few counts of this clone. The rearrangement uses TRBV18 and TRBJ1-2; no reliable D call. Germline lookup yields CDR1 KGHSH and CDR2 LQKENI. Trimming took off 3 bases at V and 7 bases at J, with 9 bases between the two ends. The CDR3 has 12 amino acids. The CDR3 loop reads CASSPGSPGYTF. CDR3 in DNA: TGTGCCAGCTCACCGGGGAGTCCTGGCTACACCTTC. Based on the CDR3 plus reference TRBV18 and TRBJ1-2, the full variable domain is NAGVMQNPRHLVRRRGQEARLRCSPMKGHSHVYWYRQLPEEGLKFMVYLQKENIIDESGMPKERFSAEFPKEGPSILRIQQVVRGDSAAYFCASSPGSPGYTFGSGTRLTVV.

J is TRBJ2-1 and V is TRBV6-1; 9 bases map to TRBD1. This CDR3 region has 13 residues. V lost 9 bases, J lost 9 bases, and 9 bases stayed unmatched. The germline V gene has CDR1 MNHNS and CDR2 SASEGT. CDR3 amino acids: CASQNRGHGEQFF. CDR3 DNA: TGTGCCAGTCAAAACAGGGGGCATGGTGAGCAGTTCTTC.

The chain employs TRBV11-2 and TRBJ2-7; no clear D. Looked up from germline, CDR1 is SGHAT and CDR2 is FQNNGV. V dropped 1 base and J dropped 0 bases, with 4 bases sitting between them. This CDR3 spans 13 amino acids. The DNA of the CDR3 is TGTGCCAGCAGCTTAGCCTACTCCTACGAGCAGTACTTC. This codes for CASSLAYSYEQYF.

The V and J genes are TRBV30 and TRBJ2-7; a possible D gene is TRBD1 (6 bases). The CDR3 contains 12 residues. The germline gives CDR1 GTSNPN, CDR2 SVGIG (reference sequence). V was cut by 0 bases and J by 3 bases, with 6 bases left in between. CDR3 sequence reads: CAWSVQGYEQYF. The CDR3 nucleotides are TGTGCCTGGAGTGTACAGGGCTACGAGCAGTACTTC.

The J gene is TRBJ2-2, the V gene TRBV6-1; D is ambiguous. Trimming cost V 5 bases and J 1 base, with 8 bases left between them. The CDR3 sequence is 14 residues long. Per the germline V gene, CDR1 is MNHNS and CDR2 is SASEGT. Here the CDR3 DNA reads TGTGCCAGCAGTTTTACTGGGAACACCGGGGAGCTGTTTTTT. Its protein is CASSFTGNTGELFF.

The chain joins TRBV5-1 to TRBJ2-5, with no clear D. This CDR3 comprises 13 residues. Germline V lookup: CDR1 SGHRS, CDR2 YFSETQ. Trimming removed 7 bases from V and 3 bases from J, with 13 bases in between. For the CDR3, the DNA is TGCGCCAGCTCCCTTCGAGATGAAGAGACCCAGTACTTC. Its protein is CASSLRDEETQYF.

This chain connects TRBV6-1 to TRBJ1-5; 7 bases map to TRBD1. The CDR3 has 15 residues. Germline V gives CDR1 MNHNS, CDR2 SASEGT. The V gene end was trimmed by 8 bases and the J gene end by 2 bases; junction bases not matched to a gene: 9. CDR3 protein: CASRQGSSGNQPQHF. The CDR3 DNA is TGTGCCAGCCGACAGGGAAGTAGTGGCAATCAGCCCCAGCATTTT.

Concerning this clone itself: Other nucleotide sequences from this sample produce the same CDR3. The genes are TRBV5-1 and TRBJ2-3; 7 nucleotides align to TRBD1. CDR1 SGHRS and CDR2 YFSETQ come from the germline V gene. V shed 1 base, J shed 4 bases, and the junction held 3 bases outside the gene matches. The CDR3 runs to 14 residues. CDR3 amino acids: CASSLTGVPDTQYF. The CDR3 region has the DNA TGCGCCAGCAGCTTGACAGGGGTTCCAGATACGCAGTATTTT.

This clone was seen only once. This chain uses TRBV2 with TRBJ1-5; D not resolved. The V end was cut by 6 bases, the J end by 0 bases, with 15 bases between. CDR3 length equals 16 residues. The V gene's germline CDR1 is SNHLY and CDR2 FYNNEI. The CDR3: CASSEIQIYSNQPQHF. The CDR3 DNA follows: TGTGCCAGCAGCGAAATACAGATCTATAGCAATCAGCCCCAGCATTTT.

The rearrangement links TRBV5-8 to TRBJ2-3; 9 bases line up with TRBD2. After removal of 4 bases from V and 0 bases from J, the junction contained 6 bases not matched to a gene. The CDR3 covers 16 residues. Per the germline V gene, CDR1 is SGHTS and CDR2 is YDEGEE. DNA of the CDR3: TGTGCCAGCAGCCCATTAGCGGGAGTAAGCACAGATACGCAGTATTTT. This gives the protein CASSPLAGVSTDTQYF.

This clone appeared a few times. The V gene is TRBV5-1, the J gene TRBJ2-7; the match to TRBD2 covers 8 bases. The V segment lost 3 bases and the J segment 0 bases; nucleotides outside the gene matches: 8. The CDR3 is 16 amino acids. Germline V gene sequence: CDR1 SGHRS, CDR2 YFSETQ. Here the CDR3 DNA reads TGCGCCAGCAGCTCTACCCTAGCGGGCGGCTCCTACGAGCAGTACTTC. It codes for CASSSTLAGGSYEQYF.

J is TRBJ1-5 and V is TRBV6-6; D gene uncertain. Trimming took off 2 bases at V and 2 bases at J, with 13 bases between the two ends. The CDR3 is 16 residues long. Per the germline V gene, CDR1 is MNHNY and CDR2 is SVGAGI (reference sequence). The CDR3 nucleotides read TGTGCCAGCAGTTACAGGCCGTTGAGGGGCAATCAGCCCCAGCATTTT. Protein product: CASSYRPLRGNQPQHF.

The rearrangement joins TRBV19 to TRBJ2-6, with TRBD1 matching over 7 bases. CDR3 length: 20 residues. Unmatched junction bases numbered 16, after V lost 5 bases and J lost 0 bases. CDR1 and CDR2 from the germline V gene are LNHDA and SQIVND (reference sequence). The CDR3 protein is CASSSLFSGTANSGANVLTF. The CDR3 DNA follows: TGTGCCAGTAGTTCCCTGTTCTCCGGGACAGCAAACTCTGGGGCCAACGTCCTGACTTTC. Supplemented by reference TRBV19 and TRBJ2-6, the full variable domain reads DGGITQSPKYLFRKEGQNVTLSCEQNLNHDAMYWYRQDPGQGLRLIYYSQIVNDFQKGDIAEGYSVSREKKESFPLTVTSAQKNPTAFYLCASSSLFSGTANSGANVLTFGAGSRLTVL.

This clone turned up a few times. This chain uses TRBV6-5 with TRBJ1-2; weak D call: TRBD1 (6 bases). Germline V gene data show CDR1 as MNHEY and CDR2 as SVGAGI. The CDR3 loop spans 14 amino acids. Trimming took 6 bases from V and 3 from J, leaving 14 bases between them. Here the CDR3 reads CASSPPGHHYGYTF. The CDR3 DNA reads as TGTGCCAGCAGCCCCCCGGGACACCACTATGGCTACACCTTC.